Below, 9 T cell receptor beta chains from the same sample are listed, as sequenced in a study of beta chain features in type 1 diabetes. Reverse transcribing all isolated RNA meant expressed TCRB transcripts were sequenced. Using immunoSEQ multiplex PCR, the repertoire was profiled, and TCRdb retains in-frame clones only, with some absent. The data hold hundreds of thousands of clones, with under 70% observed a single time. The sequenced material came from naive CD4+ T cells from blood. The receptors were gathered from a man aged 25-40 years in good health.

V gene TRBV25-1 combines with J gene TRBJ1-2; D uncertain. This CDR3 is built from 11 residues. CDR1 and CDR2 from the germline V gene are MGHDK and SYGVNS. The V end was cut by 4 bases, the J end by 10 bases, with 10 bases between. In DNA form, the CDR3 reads TGTGCCAGCAGTGGGGGTCTGGACTACACCTTC. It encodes CASSGGLDYTF.

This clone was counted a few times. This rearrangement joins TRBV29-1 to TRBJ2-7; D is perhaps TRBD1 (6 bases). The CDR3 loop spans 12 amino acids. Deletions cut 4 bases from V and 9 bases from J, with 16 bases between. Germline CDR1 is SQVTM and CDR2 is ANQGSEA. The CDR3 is CSVVPQGSGQYF. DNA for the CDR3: TGCAGCGTTGTCCCACAGGGTTCCGGGCAGTACTTC.

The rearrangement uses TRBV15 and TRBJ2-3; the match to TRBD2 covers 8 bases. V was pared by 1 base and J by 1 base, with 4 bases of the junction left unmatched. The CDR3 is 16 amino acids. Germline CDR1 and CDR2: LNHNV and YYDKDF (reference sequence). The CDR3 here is CATSRGLAPGTDTQYF. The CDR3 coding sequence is TGTGCCACCAGCAGAGGACTAGCGCCCGGCACAGATACGCAGTATTTT.

CDR3 protein: CSVGRDSGDTQYF. CDR3 in DNA: TGCAGCGTTGGCCGGGATTCCGGGGATACGCAGTATTTT. V is TRBV29-1 and J is TRBJ2-3; the D gene is possibly TRBD2 (5 bases). The germline V gene encodes CDR1 SQVTM and CDR2 ANQGSEA. V gave up 4 bases and J gave up 6 bases, with 14 bases separating them. The CDR3 length is 13 residues.

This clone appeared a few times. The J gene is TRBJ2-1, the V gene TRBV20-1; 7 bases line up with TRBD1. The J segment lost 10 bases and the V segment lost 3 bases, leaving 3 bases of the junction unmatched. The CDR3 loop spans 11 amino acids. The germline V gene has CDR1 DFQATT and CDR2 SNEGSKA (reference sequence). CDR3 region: CSASTGVEQFF. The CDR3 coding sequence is TGCAGTGCTAGCACAGGGGTCGAGCAGTTCTTC.

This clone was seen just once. The CDR3 bases are TGCAGCGTTCTGACACAGGGGGCCTACAATGAGCAGTTCTTC. It specifies CSVLTQGAYNEQFF. The chain uses TRBV29-1 and TRBJ2-1, with 8 nucleotides matching TRBD1. The trim removed 5 bases at V and 2 bases at J, leaving 5 bases unmatched. The germline CDR1 and CDR2 sequences are SQVTM and ANQGSEA. The CDR3 extends over 14 amino acids.

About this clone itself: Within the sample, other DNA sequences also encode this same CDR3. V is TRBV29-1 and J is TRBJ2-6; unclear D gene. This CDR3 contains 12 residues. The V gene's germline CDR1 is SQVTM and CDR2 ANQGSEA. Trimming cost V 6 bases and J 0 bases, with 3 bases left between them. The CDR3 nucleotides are TGCAGCGTCAGCTCTGGGGCCAACGTCCTGACTTTC. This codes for CSVSSGANVLTF. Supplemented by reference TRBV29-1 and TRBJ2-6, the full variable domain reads SAVISQKPSRDICQRGTSLTIQCQVDSQVTMMFWYRQQPGQSLTLIATANQGSEATYESGFVIDKFPISRPNLTFSTLTVSNMSPEDSSIYLCSVSSGANVLTFGAGSRLTVL.

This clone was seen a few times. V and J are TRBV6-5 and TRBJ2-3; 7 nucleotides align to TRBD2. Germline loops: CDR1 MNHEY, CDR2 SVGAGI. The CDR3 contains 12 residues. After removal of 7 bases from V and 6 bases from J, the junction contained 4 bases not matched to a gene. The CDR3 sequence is CASTGRGDTQYF. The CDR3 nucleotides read TGTGCCAGCACTGGGCGGGGGGATACGCAGTATTTT.

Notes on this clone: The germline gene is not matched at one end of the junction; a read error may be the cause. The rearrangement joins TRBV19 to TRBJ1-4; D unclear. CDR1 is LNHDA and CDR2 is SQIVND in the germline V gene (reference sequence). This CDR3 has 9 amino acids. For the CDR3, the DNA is TGTGCCAGTAGTATAGGAGCCCGTTTT. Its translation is CASSIGARF.